The 10 T cell receptor beta chains given below trace back to one sample, sequenced in a study of yellow fever vaccine responses in identical twins. TCRdb itself ran the RT-PCR reads through MiXCR, one entry per CDR3 protein. The profile covers about 14,000 distinct CDR3 sequences, with about four fifths appearing a single time and around 0.64% taken by the ten largest. Sequencing was performed on T cells from blood (PBMCs), unsorted or a sorted subset (not recorded which), taken before or after yellow fever vaccination (not recorded which). Receptor source: a woman aged 18-29 years who received the yellow fever vaccine.

This chain links TRBV7-2 with TRBJ2-1; D unresolved. Trimming pared 0 bases from V and 9 bases from J, leaving 3 bases between. The CDR3 runs to 11 residues. The germline V gene has CDR1 SGHTA and CDR2 FQGNSA. CDR3 protein: CASSLAIEQFF. CDR3 sequence (DNA): TGTGCCAGCAGCTTAGCGATTGAGCAGTTCTTC.

This clonotype was seen a single time. As DNA, the CDR3 is TGTGCCAGCAGCTCCCGGGGACTAGCGGGAGAGAGCTCCTACAATGAGCAGTTCTTC. Amino acids: CASSSRGLAGESSYNEQFF. This chain joins TRBV11-1 and TRBJ2-1, with 14 bases aligning to TRBD2. V trimming: 4 bases; J trimming: 0 bases; junction bases outside the gene matches: 8. Germline V gives CDR1 SGHAT, CDR2 FQDESV (reference sequence). This CDR3 comprises 19 residues.

This rearrangement joins TRBV27 to TRBJ1-5; D remains unclear. This CDR3 comprises 13 residues. The V gene lost 6 bases and the J gene lost 4 bases, with 10 bases spanning the gap. Per the germline V gene, CDR1 is MNHEY and CDR2 is SMNVEV (reference sequence). The CDR3 loop is CASRKGGNQPQHF. The CDR3 coding sequence is TGTGCCAGCAGAAAGGGAGGAAATCAGCCCCAGCATTTT.

The chain carries TRBV15 and TRBJ1-2; D perhaps matches TRBD1 (6 bases). CDR3 length equals 14 residues. The V and J ends lost 0 bases and 8 bases respectively, with 13 bases between them. Germline assignment: CDR1 LNHNV and CDR2 YYDKDF (reference sequence). The CDR3 DNA reads as TGTGCCACCAGCAGAGAAGACAGGCCTGGGGGCTACACCTTC. Its protein product is CATSREDRPGGYTF. Based on the CDR3 plus reference TRBV15 and TRBJ1-2, the full variable domain is DAMVIQNPRYQVTQFGKPVTLSCSQTLNHNVMYWYQQKSSQAPKLLFHYYDKDFNNEADTPDNFQSRRPNTSFCFLDIRSPGLGDTAMYLCATSREDRPGGYTFGSGTRLTVV.

The chain is built from TRBV5-1 and TRBJ2-2, with 8 bases that match TRBD1. Germline loops: CDR1 SGHRS, CDR2 YFSETQ. There are 15 residues in the CDR3. Losses at the gene ends were 4 bases for V and 4 bases for J; bases not matched to a gene: 6. The CDR3, as DNA: TGCGCCAGCAGCAACGGACAGGGCCCCACCGGGGAGCTGTTTTTT. Protein: CASSNGQGPTGELFF.

Notes on this clonotype: The conserved phenylalanine or tryptophan normally closing the CDR3 is absent here, so this likely arose from a read error. Because the CDR3's place on the DNA is in doubt, the DNA is left out and the CDR3 is given as listed by TCRdb. This sequence joins TRBV12-1 and TRBJ2-7; the table names TRBD2, a call not compared with the DNA. TRBV12-1 is described as a pseudogene. The CDR3 totals 12 residues, both ends included. The CDR3 loop is CASSFGTSGPHL.

The CDR3 DNA follows: TGCGCCAGCAGCCCCCTAGCTTTGGCCTACGAGCAGTACTTC. Its protein product is CASSPLALAYEQYF. The J gene is TRBJ2-7, the V gene TRBV4-1, with D maybe TRBD2 (5 bases). The V gene's germline CDR1 is MGHRA and CDR2 YSYEKL. The CDR3 is 14 residues long. Trimming stripped 4 bases from V and 2 bases from J, with 12 bases between.

The rearrangement uses TRBV18 and TRBJ2-5; weak D call: TRBD2 (6 bases). In germline, CDR1 is KGHSH, CDR2 LQKENI. V was pared by 2 bases and J by 2 bases, with 9 bases between. The CDR3 is 14 amino acids. The CDR3 DNA reads TGTGCCAGCTCACCAACGGGGGATCAAGAGACCCAGTACTTC. It encodes CASSPTGDQETQYF.

This rearrangement joins TRBV15 to TRBJ2-7, with 10 bases fitting TRBD1. With 2 bases clipped from V and 5 bases from J, the junction kept 6 bases outside the gene matches. Germline V gives CDR1 LNHNV, CDR2 YYDKDF (reference sequence). This CDR3 spans 15 amino acids. CDR3 coding DNA: TGTGCCACCAGCAGAAGGGACAGGGGTAAGGACGAGCAGTACGTC. This gives the protein CATSRRDRGKDEQYV.

Here the CDR3 reads CASIPMASGNNEQYF. The CDR3 nucleotides read TGTGCCAGCATCCCCATGGCTAGCGGGAATAACGAGCAGTACTTC. J is TRBJ2-7 and V is TRBV7-9; 9 nucleotides align to TRBD2. Germline V lookup: CDR1 SEHNR, CDR2 FQNEAQ (reference sequence). This CDR3 has 15 amino acids. V was clipped by 7 bases and J by 5 bases; unmatched bases: 12.